What follows are 25 T cell receptor beta chains derived from one specimen sequenced in a study of T cell responses to AZD1222 COVID-19 vaccine. The table came from immunoSEQ multiplex PCR; TCRdb's copy has only in-frame clones and leaves some out. Seen here are about 120,000 clones, 88% observed once, and the top ten hold more than 3%. The source material was peripheral blood, sampled on day 0 of AZD1222 vaccination. These receptors came from an adult in good health.

The V call is TRBV7-2, the J call TRBJ2-3, with D possibly matching TRBD2 (6 bases). Trimming shortened V by 4 bases and J by 7 bases, and 12 bases separated the two germline ends. The CDR3 consists of 13 residues. Germline V gene lookup returns CDR1 SGHTA and CDR2 FQGNSA. CDR3: CASSSLEGNTQYF. The CDR3 coding sequence is TGTGCCAGCAGCTCCCTGGAGGGGAATACGCAGTATTTT.

J is TRBJ1-1 and V is TRBV20-1, with a tentative D call TRBD1 (6 bases). Trimming pared 5 bases from V and 3 bases from J, leaving 7 bases between. Germline lookup yields CDR1 DFQATT and CDR2 SNEGSKA (reference sequence). The CDR3 has 11 amino acids. In DNA form, the CDR3 reads TGCAGTGCTCCAGGGGACACTGAAGCTTTCTTT. Residues: CSAPGDTEAFF.

The chain combines TRBV3-1 (or the pseudogene TRBV3-2) with TRBJ1-1, with D uncertain. Germline loops: CDR1 LGHDT, CDR2 YNNKEL (reference sequence). Trimming removed 0 bases at V and 5 bases at J, with 10 bases between. The CDR3 runs to 14 residues. CDR3 DNA sequence: TGTGCCAGCAGCCAAGATTTCCTGCGGACTGAAGCTTTCTTT. The encoded protein is CASSQDFLRTEAFF.

The V call is TRBV18, the J call TRBJ1-1, with D hard to call. This CDR3 has 12 residues. V was pared by 4 bases and J by 1 base, with 4 bases between. Germline V gene data show CDR1 as KGHSH and CDR2 as LQKENI. CDR3 nucleotides: TGTGCCAGCTCACTCCCGAACACTGAAGCTTTCTTT. Its protein product is CASSLPNTEAFF.

The chain joins TRBV25-1 to TRBJ1-4; D is unresolved. There are 14 residues in the CDR3. Germline assignment: CDR1 MGHDK and CDR2 SYGVNS. V was trimmed by 0 bases and J by 11 bases, leaving 13 bases between them. DNA of the CDR3: TGTGCCAGCAGTGAATATAGTTTACCAGCCAAACTGTTTTTT. It translates to CASSEYSLPAKLFF.

The chain is built from TRBV7-6 and TRBJ2-3; 8 bases line up with TRBD2. Trimming took 1 base from V and 0 from J; bases not matched to a gene: 3. CDR3 length: 16 residues. The germline gives CDR1 SGHVS, CDR2 FNYEAQ. For the CDR3, the DNA is TGTGCCAGCAGCTTAGGCCCGGGGGGGAGCACAGATACGCAGTATTTT. This encodes CASSLGPGGSTDTQYF.

V usage is TRBV6-5 and J usage is TRBJ1-2; 7 positions match TRBD1. V dropped 7 bases and J dropped 3; count of bases not matched to a gene: 5. This CDR3 contains 13 residues. Germline CDR1 MNHEY, CDR2 SVGAGI. The CDR3 DNA is TGTGCCAGCACCCCGGACAGGCACTATGGCTACACCTTC. Residues: CASTPDRHYGYTF.

V is TRBV4-3 and J is TRBJ2-7; 7 bases align to TRBD2. With 1 base clipped from V and 0 bases from J, the junction kept 12 bases outside the gene matches. The CDR3 is made up of 18 amino acids. CDR1 and CDR2 (germline): LGHNA, YSLEER. Here the CDR3 reads CASSQASSSGASSYEQYF. CDR3 DNA: TGCGCCAGCAGCCAAGCCTCCTCAAGCGGGGCGAGCTCCTACGAGCAGTACTTC.

CDR3 nucleotide sequence: TGTGCCAGCAGCTCCTACGGGGGGCTAACCTACAATGAGCAGTTCTTC. Translating it yields CASSSYGGLTYNEQFF. The rearrangement joins TRBV11-2 to TRBJ2-1; TRBD2 might be the D (7 bases). This CDR3 spans 16 amino acids. CDR1 and CDR2 (germline): SGHAT, FQNNGV. V lost 4 bases and J 2 bases, leaving 15 bases between the germline ends. The full variable domain, with the rest looked up from reference TRBV11-2 and TRBJ2-1, is EAGVAQSPRYKIIEKRQSVAFWCNPISGHATLYWYQQILGQGPKLLIQFQNNGVVDDSQLPKDRFSAERLKGVDSTLKIQPAKLEDSAVYLCASSSYGGLTYNEQFFGPGTRLTVL.

V gene TRBV14 combines with J gene TRBJ2-2; unclear D gene. Germline CDR1 reads SGHDN; CDR2 reads FVKESK. V was pared by 4 bases and J by 0 bases, with 12 bases between. This CDR3 is 16 amino acids long. CDR3 protein: CASSLRSTANTGELFF. The CDR3 DNA reads as TGTGCCAGCAGCCTCAGGAGCACCGCGAACACCGGGGAGCTGTTTTTT.

V usage is TRBV19 and J usage is TRBJ1-5; tentatively, D is TRBD1 (5 bases). The germline V gene has CDR1 LNHDA and CDR2 SQIVND (reference sequence). The germline V and J ends were trimmed by 3 bases and 0 bases, with 15 bases remaining between them. The CDR3 loop spans 17 amino acids. CDR3 in amino acids: CASSILPGTYSNQPQHF. The CDR3 bases are TGTGCCAGTAGTATCCTGCCAGGGACCTATAGCAATCAGCCCCAGCATTTT.

The rearrangement links TRBV20-1 to TRBJ2-7; 10 nucleotides agree with TRBD1. Germline V gene lookup returns CDR1 DFQATT and CDR2 SNEGSKA (reference sequence). This CDR3 comprises 11 residues. After removal of 6 bases from V and 6 bases from J, the junction contained 2 bases not matched to a gene. Here the CDR3 reads CSARTGGEQYF. The CDR3 region has the DNA TGCAGTGCAAGGACAGGGGGCGAGCAGTACTTC.

This clone was recorded once. The V gene is TRBV6-5, the J gene TRBJ2-2; 7 nucleotides align to TRBD1. There are 16 residues in the CDR3. The trim removed 4 bases at V and 3 bases at J, leaving 8 bases unmatched. Germline CDR1 is MNHEY and CDR2 is SVGAGI. The DNA for the CDR3 is TGTGCCAGCAGTTCTCCGACAGGGCGGGACACCGGGGAGCTGTTTTTT. This codes for CASSSPTGRDTGELFF.

The rearrangement joins TRBV7-6 to TRBJ2-7; D is possibly TRBD1 (6 bases). V lost 2 bases to trimming and J lost 2 bases, with 10 bases between them. The CDR3 spans 14 residues. Germline values: CDR1 SGHVS, CDR2 FNYEAQ. CDR3 bases: TGTGCCAGCAGCTTACAACAGGGTCCCTACGAGCAGTACTTC. This codes for CASSLQQGPYEQYF.

Only one count was recorded for this clone. This chain uses TRBV7-9 with TRBJ2-3; D unresolved. The CDR3 covers 13 residues. V was pared by 10 bases and J by 2 bases, with 13 bases between. In germline, CDR1 is SEHNR, CDR2 FQNEAQ (reference sequence). CDR3 coding DNA: TGTGCCAATAGACCCGGGCACACAGATACGCAGTATTTT. It translates to CANRPGHTDTQYF. Full variable domain (missing parts from reference TRBV7-9 and TRBJ2-3): DTGVSQNPRHKITKRGQNVTFRCDPISEHNRLYWYRQTLGQGPEFLTYFQNEAQLEKSRLLSDRFSAERPKGSFSTLEIQRTEQGDSAMYLCANRPGHTDTQYFGPGTRLTVL.

The rearrangement uses TRBV3-1 (or the pseudogene TRBV3-2) and TRBJ2-7, with D possibly being TRBD1 (5 bases). The germline CDR1 and CDR2 sequences are LGHDT and YNNKEL (reference sequence). The CDR3 has 18 residues. V lost 4 bases and J 1 base, leaving 23 bases between the germline ends. CDR3 residues: CASSPYTGWDIRSYEQYF. The DNA for the CDR3 is TGTGCCAGCAGCCCGTATACAGGATGGGATATCAGATCCTACGAGCAGTACTTC.

Notes on this clone: The same CDR3 is also encoded by other DNA sequences in this sample. This rearrangement joins TRBV6-5 to TRBJ1-5; D gene unclear. Germline V gene lookup returns CDR1 MNHEY and CDR2 SVGAGI. This CDR3 region has 13 residues. Trimming took 0 bases from V and 7 from J, leaving 7 bases between them. CDR3 nucleotides: TGTGCCAGCAGTTACTCGACCAGCCAGCCCCAGCATTTT. Translating gives CASSYSTSQPQHF.

The chain combines TRBV6-2 or TRBV6-3 with TRBJ2-1; 12 bases agree with TRBD2. The germline V gene has CDR1 MNHEY and CDR2 SVGEGT. The CDR3 sequence is 17 residues long. Trimming took 0 bases from V and 7 from J; bases not matched to a gene: 7. The CDR3 here is CASSYSSSTSGGNEQFF. The CDR3 DNA reads as TGTGCCAGCAGTTACTCGAGTAGTACTAGCGGGGGGAATGAGCAGTTCTTC.

The V call is TRBV14, the J call TRBJ2-1, with 14 bases lining up with TRBD2. Germline V gene lookup returns CDR1 SGHDN and CDR2 FVKESK. V was pared by 1 base and J by 15 bases, with 8 bases of the junction left unmatched. CDR3 size: 15 residues. CDR3: CASSQGLPGLAGVFF. The DNA for the CDR3 is TGTGCCAGCAGCCAAGGTCTCCCGGGACTAGCGGGGGTGTTCTTC.

The chain joins TRBV27 to TRBJ2-2, with a possible D match to TRBD2 (6 bases). V was cut by 4 bases and J by 5 bases, with 20 bases left in between. The germline gives CDR1 MNHEY, CDR2 SMNVEV (reference sequence). CDR3 length: 17 residues. The CDR3, as DNA: TGTGCCAGCAGTTCCACTCTCGTCTGGAGGGTGACCGGGGAGCTGTTTTTT. This sequence encodes CASSSTLVWRVTGELFF.

The V gene is TRBV9, the J gene TRBJ1-1, with a possible D match to TRBD1 (5 bases). The CDR3 sequence is 14 residues long. The germline gives CDR1 SGDLS, CDR2 YYNGEE. The V end was cut by 2 bases, the J end by 2 bases, with 10 bases between. The CDR3 reads CASSVRGSNTEAFF. CDR3 sequence (DNA): TGTGCCAGCAGCGTCCGGGGGTCAAACACTGAAGCTTTCTTT.

V gene TRBV7-8 combines with J gene TRBJ2-2, with 10 bases identical to TRBD2. Germline lookup yields CDR1 SGHVS and CDR2 FQNEAQ. V lost 0 bases, J lost 5 bases, and 9 bases stayed unmatched. There are 18 residues in the CDR3. The CDR3 here is CASSLAVAGGVGTGELFF. The CDR3 DNA reads as TGTGCCAGCAGCTTAGCCGTAGCGGGGGGCGTAGGGACCGGGGAGCTGTTTTTT.

The chain uses TRBV5-1 and TRBJ1-1; D unresolved. Germline CDR1 is SGHRS and CDR2 is YFSETQ. Trimming cost V 6 bases and J 2 bases, with 5 bases left between them. The length of the CDR3 is 11 residues. For the CDR3, the DNA is TGCGCCAGCATTAGCAACACTGAAGCTTTCTTT. This gives the protein CASISNTEAFF.

To note about this clone: At one of its ends the junction is not consistent with the germline gene, which may arise from a read error. The chain uses TRBV6-5 and TRBJ2-7; D is uncertain. Germline CDR1 is MNHEY and CDR2 is SVGAGI. This CDR3 has 13 amino acids. CDR3 DNA: TGTGCCAGCGGTTATGGAATCGGCTACGAGCAGTACTTC. It translates to CASGYGIGYEQYF.

V is TRBV7-2 and J is TRBJ1-2; a weak D match, TRBD1 (6 bases). The CDR3 is 13 amino acids. The V end was cut by 5 bases, the J end by 8 bases, with 15 bases between. Per the germline V gene, CDR1 is SGHTA and CDR2 is FQGNSA. The CDR3 DNA reads as TGTGCCAGCAGCCGAGACAGGACCCGGGGCTACACCTTC. Translation gives CASSRDRTRGYTF.